The rows below give T cell receptor beta chains drawn from one sample of a study of blood T cell repertoires in COVID-19. Clones were sequenced by immunoSEQ multiplex PCR, and TCRdb holds only the in-frame ones, with some missing. The sample yields some 190,000 clones, 80% to 90% seen once. The sample was peripheral blood. The receptors were sampled from a young man with acute or convalescent COVID-19. Each CDR3 is given with its conserved first and last residue. A D gene is named only where the DNA matches it firmly. Clone size, where shown, is once, few, many, or a class for clones that have expanded.

J gene: TRBJ1-3; clone size: NA; V gene: TRBV20-1; D gene: NA; CDR3 protein: CSASKGTGNTIYF; CDR3 DNA: TGCAGTGCTAGTAAGGGGACTGGAAACACCATATATTTT
J gene: TRBJ2-7; clone size: NA; V gene: TRBV28; D gene: NA; CDR3 protein: CASSLGVFGNEQYF; CDR3 DNA: TGTGCCAGCAGTTTAGGAGTTTTCGGTAACGAGCAGTACTTC
J gene: TRBJ1-2; clone size: NA; V gene: TRBV28; D gene: NA; CDR3 protein: CASSLTYTGNYGYTF; CDR3 DNA: TGTGCCAGCAGTTTAACCTACACAGGGAACTATGGCTACACCTTC
J gene: TRBJ2-7; clone size: NA; V gene: TRBV5-5; D gene: NA; CDR3 protein: CASSSRTAYTYEQYF; CDR3 DNA: TGTGCCAGCAGCTCTCGGACAGCTTATACCTACGAGCAGTACTTC
J gene: TRBJ2-2; clone size: NA; V gene: TRBV9; D gene: NA; CDR3 protein: CASGNRVNTGELFF; CDR3 DNA: TGTGCCAGCGGGAACAGGGTTAACACCGGGGAGCTGTTTTTT
J gene: TRBJ2-7; clone size: NA; V gene: TRBV19; D gene: NA; CDR3 protein: CASSIGNSPYEQYF; CDR3 DNA: TGTGCCAGTAGTATCGGGAACAGCCCCTACGAGCAGTACTTC
J gene: TRBJ2-7; clone size: NA; V gene: TRBV2; D gene: TRBD2; CDR3 protein: CASSDGGLAGPHF; CDR3 DNA: TGTGCCAGCAGTGACGGGGGGCTAGCGGGTCCGCACTTC
J gene: TRBJ2-7; clone size: NA; V gene: TRBV5-1; D gene: TRBD2; CDR3 protein: CASSFGGLAGSYEQYF; CDR3 DNA: TGCGCCAGCAGCTTCGGAGGACTAGCGGGGAGCTACGAGCAGTACTTC
J gene: TRBJ2-4; clone size: NA; V gene: TRBV6-1; D gene: NA; CDR3 protein: CASSGRGKYIQYF; CDR3 DNA: TGTGCCAGCAGTGGGAGAGGGAAATACATTCAGTACTTC
J gene: TRBJ2-7; clone size: NA; V gene: TRBV28; D gene: NA; CDR3 protein: CASGFGEQYF; CDR3 DNA: TGTGCCAGCGGTTTCGGGGAGCAGTACTTC
J gene: TRBJ1-1; clone size: NA; V gene: TRBV6-5; D gene: NA; CDR3 protein: CASSYSPTEAFF; CDR3 DNA: TGTGCCAGCAGTTACTCCCCTACTGAAGCTTTCTTT
J gene: TRBJ2-7; clone size: NA; V gene: TRBV5-1; D gene: TRBD1; CDR3 protein: CASSGRPPGQAYEQYF; CDR3 DNA: TGCGCCAGCAGTGGGAGGCCCCCGGGACAGGCCTACGAGCAGTACTTC
J gene: TRBJ2-7; clone size: NA; V gene: TRBV7-8; D gene: NA; CDR3 protein: CASSLPRSSYEQYF; CDR3 DNA: TGTGCCAGCAGCCTCCCGCGGAGCTCCTACGAGCAGTACTTC
J gene: TRBJ2-3; clone size: NA; V gene: TRBV19; D gene: TRBD2; CDR3 protein: CASSDRGGTDTQYF; CDR3 DNA: TGTGCCAGTAGTGATCGGGGGGGCACAGATACGCAGTATTTT
J gene: TRBJ1-3; clone size: NA; V gene: TRBV6-5; D gene: NA; CDR3 protein: CASSPGPGNTIYF; CDR3 DNA: TGTGCCAGCAGTCCAGGGCCAGGAAACACCATATATTTT
J gene: TRBJ1-1; clone size: few; V gene: TRBV5-1; D gene: NA; CDR3 protein: CASSLGGSQSNTEAFF; CDR3 DNA: TGCGCCAGCAGCTTGGGAGGGAGCCAAAGTAACACTGAAGCTTTCTTT
J gene: TRBJ2-1; clone size: NA; V gene: TRBV9; D gene: TRBD2; CDR3 protein: CASSVTSGGYNEQFF; CDR3 DNA: TGTGCCAGCAGCGTTACTAGCGGGGGCTACAATGAGCAGTTCTTC
J gene: TRBJ1-4; clone size: NA; V gene: TRBV5-4; D gene: NA; CDR3 protein: CASSQDSRPEKLFF; CDR3 DNA: TGTGCCAGCAGCCAGGACAGCCGTCCAGAAAAACTGTTTTTT